This T cell receptor (beta chain) was recovered during a study of T cell changes during pregnancy in multiple sclerosis (dated by TCRdb to between 2019 and 2020). Study-level background: The study examined how the T cell repertoire changed over the course of pregnancy in women with multiple sclerosis.

According to the germline V gene (reference sequence), CDR1 reads LNHDA and CDR2 reads SQIVND. The germline ends are 19 bases apart after V is trimmed by 8 bases and J by 6 bases. Reading from cysteine to phenylalanine, the CDR3 counts 14 amino acids. Only the CDR3 region is kept as DNA, spanning 42 bases read in frame from base 1. The library was produced with the immunoSEQ multiplex PCR assay. Not all clones reach the TCRdb copy of this immuneACCESS table, which keeps in-frame sequences only. Checked studies attribute under half of the gap to unresolved V genes and leave the rest unexplained. Present in this sample are about 59,000 clones, under 95% of which were seen just once. The top ten hold 1.3% of the sample. Details on this clone: Its binding antigen is unknown. Within one base of it there is no much larger clone, and no base qualities were kept.

The V and J segments used are TRBV19 and TRBJ1-2; the D region possibly corresponds to TRBD1 (5 bases align). Material: peripheral blood, obtained in the second trimester of pregnancy. This receptor was identified in a female donor with multiple sclerosis, enrolled in a pregnancy study. Here the CDR3 is given as CASSSRAGLDGYTF. The DNA sequence is given as TGTGCCAGTTCGAGCCGGGCAGGGCTCGATGGCTACACCTTC.